The present entry profiles one TCR beta chain with its context. Its antigen is not identified. Germline CDR1 MNHEY, CDR2 SMNVEV (reference sequence). The CDR3 loop spans 14 amino acids. The ends were cut back, 8 bases at V and 7 bases at J, with 17 bases in the middle. Sequencing of DNA taken from cultured CD4+ T cells relied on the Oncomine TCR Beta short-read assay. TCRdb passed the PCR reads through MiXCR, listing each CDR3 protein once. In the table there are around 10,000 distinct CDR3 sequences, roughly half of which are singletons. Treatment of the sample: approximately nine-day PBMC culture with coronavirus spike peptide pools or control peptides (ViraFEST assay). Under the ViraFEST approach, antigen-specific T cells were expanded with peptide pools and TCRs subsequently sequenced. The entry originates in a study of vaccination and CD4 T cells after COVID-19. Study-level findings and limits: Convalescent patients showed a median approximately 83% of reactive clones that were seen only post-vaccination. The authors identified 304 of 307 vaccine-specific clones in convalescent patients as spike mono-reactive. Early post-infection timepoints were missing, and relatively few convalescent patients were studied.

This sequence joins TRBV27 and TRBJ2-2, with D maybe TRBD1 (5 bases). The TCR originated in a human donor who had recovered from COVID-19. Sequencing was carried out using CD4+ T cells from blood, cultured in vitro. The CDR3 loop reads CASGLDGQGGELFF. In DNA form, the CDR3 reads TGTGCCAGCGGGTTGGACGGTCAGGGCGGGGAGCTGTTTTTT.